The sequence of this TCR beta chain was determined in a study of blood T cell repertoires in COVID-19 (TCRdb year 2020). The study in broad terms: The collaborator samples originated in the United States, Italy and Spain and spanned the acute and convalescent phases of COVID-19. The repertoires were released in a freely available public database meant as a resource for research on the immune response to SARS-CoV-2. The prospective study material was composed of cDNA or gDNA derived from T cells, B-cell-depleted T cells, or PBMCs. Sample metadata almost always included a de-identified subject ID, COVID-19 status, age in years and sex. The dataset comprised deeply sampled blood TCRbeta repertoires from subjects exposed to, actively infected with, or recovered from COVID-19. The samples were drawn from two sources: the first 160 participants of the ongoing ImmuneRACE study, and 1,200 or so subjects contributed by 6 global collaborators. HLA class I and class II types, where available, came from metadata supplied by the sample provider rather than from assay-based typing. Broad study findings and their caveats: The quantity of clinical and demographic metadata differed by source and by participant and was supplied without curation.

The germline V and J ends show losses of 3 bases and 8 bases respectively, and no gene match explains 5 bases of the junction. Reading the germline V gene (reference sequence) gives CDR1 GTSNPN and CDR2 SVGIG. From cysteine to phenylalanine, the CDR3 is 13 amino acids long. Of all the DNA, just the CDR3 is kept, 39 bases in frame from base 1. TCRbeta CDR3 regions were amplified from genomic DNA using the immunoSEQ Assay, a bias-controlled multiplex PCR. From the authors' description of their analysis: Within the assay, amplification of reference gene primers was used to estimate how many nucleated cells each sample contained. To quantify the absolute abundance of each unique TCRbeta CDR3 rearrangement, sequence reads were collapsed and filtered. For each sample, productive Simpson clonality was calculated by taking the square root of Simpson's diversity index across productive rearrangements. The table was pulled from immuneACCESS by TCRdb, which kept in-frame rearrangements only. Such tables lose some clones; where checked, under half of the loss comes from unresolved V genes, and the rest has no known cause. V, J and clone size are taken as reported in that table, and D and trimming were inferred from the DNA itself. This sample has 100,000 or so clones in its table, and around 83% of those were observed once. The ten largest make up 15% of the sample.

This clone was observed once. Which antigen it targets is not known. No base quality values were provided; no much bigger clone lies one nucleotide off. The collaborating institutions used their own protocols to collect whole blood in K2EDTA tubes. For TCRbeta analysis, collaborators shipped samples in one of three forms: frozen whole blood, isolated PBMCs, or DNA extracted from either of those sample types. The sequence links TRBV30 to TRBJ1-4; TRBD1 fits 8 bases in the junction. Sequencing was carried out using peripheral blood. This sequence originates from an elderly woman with acute or convalescent COVID-19. The nucleotide sequence is TGTGCCTGGAGGAGAGGACAGGGCGAAAAACTGTTTTTT. Its protein is CAWRRGQGEKLFF.